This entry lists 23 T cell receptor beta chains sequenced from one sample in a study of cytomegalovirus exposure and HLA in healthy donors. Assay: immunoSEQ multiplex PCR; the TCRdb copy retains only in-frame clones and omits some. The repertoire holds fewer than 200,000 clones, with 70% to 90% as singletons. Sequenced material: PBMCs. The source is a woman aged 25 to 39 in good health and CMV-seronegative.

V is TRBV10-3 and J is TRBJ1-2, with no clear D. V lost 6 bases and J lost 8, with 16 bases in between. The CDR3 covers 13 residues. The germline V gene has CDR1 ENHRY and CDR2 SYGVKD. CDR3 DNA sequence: TGTGCCATCAGCCTAGGGAATCGGGGAGGCTACACCTTC. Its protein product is CAISLGNRGGYTF.

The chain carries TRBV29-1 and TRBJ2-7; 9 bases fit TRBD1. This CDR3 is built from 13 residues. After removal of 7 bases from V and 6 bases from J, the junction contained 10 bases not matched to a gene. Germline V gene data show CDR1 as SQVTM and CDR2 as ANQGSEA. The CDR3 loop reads CSAAEGQGIEQYF. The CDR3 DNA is TGCAGCGCCGCCGAAGGACAGGGGATCGAGCAGTACTTC.

CDR3 region: CATSATAGGNNEQFF. DNA of the CDR3: TGTGCCACCTCAGCGACAGCGGGAGGGAACAATGAGCAGTTCTTC. The chain combines TRBV14 with TRBJ2-1; TRBD2 matches at 10 bases. The V gene end was trimmed by 10 bases and the J gene end by 5 bases; junction bases not matched to a gene: 11. The CDR3 is made up of 15 amino acids. Germline lookup yields CDR1 SGHDN and CDR2 FVKESK. Full variable domain (rest looked up from reference TRBV14 and TRBJ2-1): EAGVTQFPSHSVIEKGQTVTLRCDPISGHDNLYWYRRVMGKEIKFLLHFVKESKQDESGMPNNRFLAERTGGTYSTLKVQPAELEDSGVYFCATSATAGGNNEQFFGPGTRLTVL.

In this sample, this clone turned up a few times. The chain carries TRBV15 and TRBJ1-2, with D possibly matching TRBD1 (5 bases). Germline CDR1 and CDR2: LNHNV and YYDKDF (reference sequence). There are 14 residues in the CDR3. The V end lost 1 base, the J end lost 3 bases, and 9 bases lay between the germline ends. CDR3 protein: CATSRGQSDYGYTF. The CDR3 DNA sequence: TGTGCCACCAGCAGAGGACAGTCAGACTATGGCTACACCTTC.

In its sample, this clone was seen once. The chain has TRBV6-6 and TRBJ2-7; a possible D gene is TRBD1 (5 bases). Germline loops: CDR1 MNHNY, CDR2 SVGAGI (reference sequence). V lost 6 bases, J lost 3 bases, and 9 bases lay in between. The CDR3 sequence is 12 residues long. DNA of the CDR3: TGTGCCAGCAGCCTTGACAGCTACGAGCAGTACTTC. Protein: CASSLDSYEQYF.

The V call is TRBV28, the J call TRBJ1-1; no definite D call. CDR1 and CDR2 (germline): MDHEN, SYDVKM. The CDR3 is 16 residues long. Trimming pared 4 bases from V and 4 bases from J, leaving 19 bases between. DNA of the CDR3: TGTGCCAGCAGTTGGGAGATAACCGCCTGGGGCACTGAAGCTTTCTTT. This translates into CASSWEITAWGTEAFF.

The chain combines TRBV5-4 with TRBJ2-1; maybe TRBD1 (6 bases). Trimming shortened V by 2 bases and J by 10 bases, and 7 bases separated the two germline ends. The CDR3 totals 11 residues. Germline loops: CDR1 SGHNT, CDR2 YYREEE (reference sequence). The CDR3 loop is CASSLGGEQFF. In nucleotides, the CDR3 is TGTGCCAGCAGCTTAGGGGGAGAGCAGTTCTTC. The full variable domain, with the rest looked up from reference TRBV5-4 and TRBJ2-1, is ETGVTQSPTHLIKTRGQQVTLRCSSQSGHNTVSWYQQALGQGPQFIFQYYREEENGRGNFPPRFSGLQFPNYSSELNVNALELDDSALYLCASSLGGEQFFGPGTRLTVL.

For the CDR3, the DNA is TGTGCCAGCAGCTCAACAGGGACCTGGTTTGGAGGAGAGACCCAGTACTTC. Translation gives CASSSTGTWFGGETQYF. V is TRBV7-6 and J is TRBJ2-5; a weak D match, TRBD1 (6 bases). Germline V lookup: CDR1 SGHVS, CDR2 FNYEAQ. This CDR3 region has 17 residues. V shed 4 bases and J shed 4 bases, with 22 bases lying between them. Variable domain in full (rest from reference TRBV7-6 and TRBJ2-5): GAGVSQSPRYKVTKRGQDVALRCDPISGHVSLYWYRQALGQGPEFLTYFNYEAQQDKSGLPNDRFSAERPEGSISTLTIQRTEQRDSAMYRCASSSTGTWFGGETQYFGPGTRLLVL.

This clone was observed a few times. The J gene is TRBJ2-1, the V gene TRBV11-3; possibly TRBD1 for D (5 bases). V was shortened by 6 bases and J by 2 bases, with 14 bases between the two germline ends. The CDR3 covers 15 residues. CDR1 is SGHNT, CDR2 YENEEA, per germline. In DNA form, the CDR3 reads TGTGCCAGCAGTTCGGACATGGGGACCTACAATGAGCAGTTCTTC. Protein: CASSSDMGTYNEQFF.

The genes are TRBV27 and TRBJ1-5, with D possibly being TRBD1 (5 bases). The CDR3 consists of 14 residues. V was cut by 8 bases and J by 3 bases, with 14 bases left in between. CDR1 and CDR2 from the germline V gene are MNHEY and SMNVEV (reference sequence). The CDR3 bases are TGTGCCAGCTCCACGGGGCAATTCAATCAGCCCCAGCATTTT. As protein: CASSTGQFNQPQHF.

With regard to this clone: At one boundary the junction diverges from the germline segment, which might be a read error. The CDR3: CASSQGTGYPEPFF. Here the CDR3 DNA reads TGCGCCAGCAGCCAAGGGACAGGGTACCCCGAGCCGTTCTTC. The rearrangement joins TRBV4-1 to TRBJ2-1; 8 nucleotides align to TRBD1. CDR1 and CDR2 from the germline V gene are MGHRA and YSYEKL. This CDR3 contains 14 residues.

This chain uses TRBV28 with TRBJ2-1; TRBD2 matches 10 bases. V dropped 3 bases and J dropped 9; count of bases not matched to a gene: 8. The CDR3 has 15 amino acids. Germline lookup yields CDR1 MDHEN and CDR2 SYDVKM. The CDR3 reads CASSFGLAGAVEQFF. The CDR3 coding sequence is TGTGCCAGCAGTTTTGGGCTAGCGGGAGCGGTTGAGCAGTTCTTC.

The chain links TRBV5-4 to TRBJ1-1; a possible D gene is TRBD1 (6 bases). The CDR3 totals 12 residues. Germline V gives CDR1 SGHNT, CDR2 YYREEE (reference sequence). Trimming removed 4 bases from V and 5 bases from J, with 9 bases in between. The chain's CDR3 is CASSQRGTEAFF. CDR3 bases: TGTGCCAGCAGCCAAAGGGGGACTGAAGCTTTCTTT.

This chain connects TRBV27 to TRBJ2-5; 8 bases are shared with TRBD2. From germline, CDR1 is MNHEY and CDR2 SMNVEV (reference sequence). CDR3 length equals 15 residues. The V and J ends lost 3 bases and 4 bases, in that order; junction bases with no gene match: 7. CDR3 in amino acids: CASSFQPGGRETQYF. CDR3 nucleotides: TGTGCCAGCAGTTTTCAGCCGGGAGGGAGAGAGACCCAGTACTTC.

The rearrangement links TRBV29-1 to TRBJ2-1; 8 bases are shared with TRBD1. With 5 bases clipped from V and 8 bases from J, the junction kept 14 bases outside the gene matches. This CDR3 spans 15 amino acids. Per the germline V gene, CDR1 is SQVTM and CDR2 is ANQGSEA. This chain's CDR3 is CSVSRSLTGEDEQFF. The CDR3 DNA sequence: TGCAGCGTTTCCCGATCTTTGACAGGGGAAGATGAGCAGTTCTTC.

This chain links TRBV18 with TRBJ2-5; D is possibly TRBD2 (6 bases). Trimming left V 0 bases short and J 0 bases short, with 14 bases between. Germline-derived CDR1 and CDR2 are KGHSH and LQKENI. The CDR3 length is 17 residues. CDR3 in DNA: TGTGCCAGCTCACCACCCCGGCGGGAAGGGTACCAAGAGACCCAGTACTTC. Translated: CASSPPRREGYQETQYF.

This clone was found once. The CDR3: CASSLSGGGYNEQFF. CDR3 sequence (DNA): TGTGCCAGCAGCCTCAGCGGGGGGGGCTACAATGAGCAGTTCTTC. This sequence joins TRBV7-9 and TRBJ2-1; 10 bases line up with TRBD2. Trimming at V came to 5 bases and at J to 3 bases, leaving 4 bases not matched to a gene. The CDR3 is 15 residues long. Looked up from germline, CDR1 is SEHNR and CDR2 is FQNEAQ (reference sequence).

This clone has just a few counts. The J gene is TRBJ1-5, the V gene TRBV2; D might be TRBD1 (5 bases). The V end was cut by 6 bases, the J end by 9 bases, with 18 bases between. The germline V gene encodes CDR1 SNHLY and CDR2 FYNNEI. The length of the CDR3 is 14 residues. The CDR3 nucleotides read TGTGCCAGCAGGGATGATCTTGGGACCAGGCCCCAGCATTTT. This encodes CASRDDLGTRPQHF.

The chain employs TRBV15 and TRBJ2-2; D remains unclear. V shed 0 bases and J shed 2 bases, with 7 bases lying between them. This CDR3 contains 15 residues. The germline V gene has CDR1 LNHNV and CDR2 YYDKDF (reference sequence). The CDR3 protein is CATSRDWVNTGELFF. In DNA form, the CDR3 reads TGTGCCACCAGCAGAGATTGGGTCAACACCGGGGAGCTGTTTTTT.

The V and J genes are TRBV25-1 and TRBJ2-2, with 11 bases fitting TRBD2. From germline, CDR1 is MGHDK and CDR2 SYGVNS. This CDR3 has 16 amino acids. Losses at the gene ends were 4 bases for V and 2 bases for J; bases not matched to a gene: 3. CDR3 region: CASSVAGGPNTGELFF. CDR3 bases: TGTGCCAGCAGTGTAGCGGGGGGGCCTAACACCGGGGAGCTGTTTTTT.

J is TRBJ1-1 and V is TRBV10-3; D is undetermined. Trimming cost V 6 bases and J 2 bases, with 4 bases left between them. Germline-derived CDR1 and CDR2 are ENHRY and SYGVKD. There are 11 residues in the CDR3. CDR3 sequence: CAIRVNTEAFF. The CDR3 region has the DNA TGTGCCATCAGGGTTAACACTGAAGCTTTCTTT.

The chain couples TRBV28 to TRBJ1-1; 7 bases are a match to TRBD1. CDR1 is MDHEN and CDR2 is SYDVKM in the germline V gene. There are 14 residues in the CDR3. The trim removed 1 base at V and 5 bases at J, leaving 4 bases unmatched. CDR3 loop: CASSLYGRGTEAFF. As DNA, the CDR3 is TGTGCCAGCAGTTTATACGGCAGGGGGACTGAAGCTTTCTTT.

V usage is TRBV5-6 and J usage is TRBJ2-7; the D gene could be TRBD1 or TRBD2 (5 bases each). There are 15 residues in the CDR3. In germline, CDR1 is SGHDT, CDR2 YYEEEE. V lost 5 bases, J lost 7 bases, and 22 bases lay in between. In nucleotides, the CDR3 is TGTGCCAGCAGGTTTAGGCCGGGCTTGGGGGATGAGCAGTACTTC. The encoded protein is CASRFRPGLGDEQYF. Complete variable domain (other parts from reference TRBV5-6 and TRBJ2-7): DAGVTQSPTHLIKTRGQQVTLRCSPKSGHDTVSWYQQALGQGPQFIFQYYEEEERQRGNFPDRFSGHQFPNYSSELNVNALLLGDSALYLCASRFRPGLGDEQYFGPGTRLTVT.